The 18 T cell receptor beta chains below come from one sample, sequenced in a study of blood T cell repertoires in COVID-19. The table came from immunoSEQ multiplex PCR; TCRdb's copy has only in-frame clones and leaves some out. Of about 120,000 clones in the sample, 65% to 90% were seen once. Sequenced: peripheral blood. Receptors originate from a man older than 75 with acute or convalescent COVID-19.

The chain employs TRBV15 and TRBJ2-2, with D perhaps TRBD1 (5 bases). From germline, CDR1 is LNHNV and CDR2 YYDKDF (reference sequence). Trimming took 4 bases from V and 5 from J, leaving 14 bases between them. The CDR3 covers 15 residues. DNA for the CDR3: TGTGCCACCAGCATAACCCGACAGAAAACCGGGGAGCTGTTTTTT. It codes for CATSITRQKTGELFF.

The chain is built from TRBV20-1 and TRBJ1-1; D is perhaps TRBD1 (5 bases). The germline gives CDR1 DFQATT, CDR2 SNEGSKA (reference sequence). Trimming stripped 6 bases from V and 3 bases from J, with 8 bases between. The CDR3 runs to 11 residues. The DNA for the CDR3 is TGCAGTGCCCCCAGGGACACTGAAGCTTTCTTT. Protein product: CSAPRDTEAFF.

The gene calls are TRBV6-6 and TRBJ1-4, with D possibly TRBD1 on 5 matching bases. Trimming stripped 5 bases from V and 7 bases from J, with 14 bases between. This CDR3 has 14 residues. Germline CDR1 and CDR2: MNHNY and SVGAGI (reference sequence). The CDR3 bases are TGTGCCAGCAGTCCCAGACAGTCGACTGAAAAACTGTTTTTT. This sequence encodes CASSPRQSTEKLFF.

This sequence joins TRBV5-1 and TRBJ2-7, with D maybe TRBD2 (5 bases). This CDR3 comprises 13 residues. Trimming stripped 1 base from V and 2 bases from J, with 7 bases between. Germline CDR1 SGHRS, CDR2 YFSETQ. The CDR3: CASSLSGTYEQYF. CDR3 coding DNA: TGCGCCAGCAGCTTGTCGGGAACCTACGAGCAGTACTTC.

The table lists this clone with a count of one. J is TRBJ1-5 and V is TRBV19, with 10 bases aligning to TRBD1. Germline CDR1 and CDR2: LNHDA and SQIVND (reference sequence). The length of the CDR3 is 14 residues. V dropped 7 bases and J dropped 7; count of bases not matched to a gene: 7. CDR3 DNA: TGTGCCAGTACCGTGACAGGGGGCGGGCAGCCCCAGCATTTT. Encoded protein: CASTVTGGGQPQHF.

The V and J genes are TRBV5-1 and TRBJ1-2, with D tentatively TRBD1 (5 bases). CDR1 and CDR2 (germline): SGHRS, YFSETQ. The CDR3 spans 16 residues. The ends were cut back, 1 base at V and 7 bases at J, with 20 bases in the middle. CDR3 region: CASSLKQTTASIGYTF. The CDR3 DNA reads TGCGCCAGCAGCTTGAAGCAAACGACAGCGTCTATTGGCTACACCTTC.

The rearrangement joins TRBV18 to TRBJ1-3, with D unclear. The CDR3 consists of 18 residues. Germline V CDR1 and CDR2: KGHSH, LQKENI. Trimming cost V 3 bases and J 0 bases, with 18 bases left between them. This chain's CDR3 is CASSPQRSTGNSGNTIYF. Written as DNA, the CDR3 is TGTGCCAGCTCACCGCAAAGATCGACCGGGAACTCTGGAAACACCATATATTTT. Complete variable domain (other parts from reference TRBV18 and TRBJ1-3): NAGVMQNPRHLVRRRGQEARLRCSPMKGHSHVYWYRQLPEEGLKFMVYLQKENIIDESGMPKERFSAEFPKEGPSILRIQQVVRGDSAAYFCASSPQRSTGNSGNTIYFGEGSWLTVV.

The rearrangement uses TRBV5-1 and TRBJ2-1; TRBD1 matches at 9 bases. This CDR3 region has 14 residues. In germline, CDR1 is SGHRS, CDR2 YFSETQ. V shed 1 base, J shed 10 bases, and the junction held 6 bases outside the gene matches. CDR3 amino acids: CASSLYTGGLEQFF. Here the CDR3 DNA reads TGCGCCAGCAGCTTGTACACAGGGGGCTTGGAGCAGTTCTTC.

This clone turned up a few times. This chain links TRBV7-2 with TRBJ1-5, with D possibly matching TRBD1 (6 bases). The CDR3 consists of 13 residues. CDR1 SGHTA and CDR2 FQGNSA come from the germline V gene. The V end was cut by 2 bases, the J end by 7 bases, with 9 bases between. The DNA of the CDR3 is TGTGCCAGCAGCTTATTTGGGGGCCAGCCCCAGCATTTT. Amino acids: CASSLFGGQPQHF.

The J gene is TRBJ1-1, the V gene TRBV6-5; D might be TRBD1 (6 bases). The CDR3 sequence is 15 residues long. CDR1 MNHEY and CDR2 SVGAGI come from the germline V gene. Trimming took off 1 base at V and 6 bases at J, with 15 bases between the two ends. This CDR3 reads CASSYLGGKGAEAFF. Here the CDR3 DNA reads TGTGCCAGCAGTTACTTAGGGGGAAAAGGCGCTGAAGCTTTCTTT.

V usage is TRBV6-5 and J usage is TRBJ1-1; D uncertain. Germline V gene sequence: CDR1 MNHEY, CDR2 SVGAGI. Trimming removed 0 bases from V and 3 bases from J, with 14 bases in between. The length of the CDR3 is 16 residues. CDR3 amino acids: CASSYSRPGGYTEAFF. Written as DNA, the CDR3 is TGTGCCAGCAGTTACTCGCGCCCGGGAGGGTACACTGAAGCTTTCTTT.

The V call is TRBV6-5, the J call TRBJ1-4, with 8 nucleotides matching TRBD1. This CDR3 is built from 15 residues. Germline CDR1 MNHEY, CDR2 SVGAGI. The V and J ends lost 4 bases and 4 bases, in that order; junction bases with no gene match: 5. This chain's CDR3 is CASSFGQGFNEKLFF. Written as DNA, the CDR3 is TGTGCCAGCAGTTTCGGACAGGGCTTTAATGAAAAACTGTTTTTT.

The J gene is TRBJ1-3, the V gene TRBV3-1 (or the pseudogene TRBV3-2); 8 nucleotides line up with TRBD1. There are 14 residues in the CDR3. The V gene's germline CDR1 is LGHDT and CDR2 YNNKEL (reference sequence). V lost 1 base, J lost 8 bases, and 4 bases stayed unmatched. Here the CDR3 DNA reads TGTGCCAGCAGCCAAGGGCAGGGGGCTTACACCATATATTTT. It specifies CASSQGQGAYTIYF.

This chain joins TRBV10-3 and TRBJ2-5, with D possibly being TRBD1 (6 bases). From germline, CDR1 is ENHRY and CDR2 SYGVKD. Trimming left V 8 bases short and J 3 bases short, with 13 bases between. The CDR3 is 13 amino acids. The CDR3 reads CAIGRTEKETQYF. CDR3 DNA: TGTGCCATCGGTAGGACAGAAAAAGAGACCCAGTACTTC.

The V gene is TRBV5-1, the J gene TRBJ1-2; perhaps TRBD1 as D (6 bases). V was pared by 4 bases and J by 8 bases, with 18 bases between. This CDR3 region has 14 residues. Germline V lookup: CDR1 SGHRS, CDR2 YFSETQ. The CDR3 DNA follows: TGCGCCAGCAGCCCCAGTCCAGGGGAAGGGGGCTACACCTTC. Translated, it gives CASSPSPGEGGYTF.

The chain employs TRBV25-1 and TRBJ2-3, with 11 bases matching TRBD1. Germline lookup yields CDR1 MGHDK and CDR2 SYGVNS. With 4 bases clipped from V and 7 bases from J, the junction kept 16 bases outside the gene matches. CDR3 length equals 18 residues. In DNA, the CDR3 is TGTGCCAGCAGTGGCCCCGACTCGGCCGGGACAGGGGGGAATACGCAGTATTTT. Protein: CASSGPDSAGTGGNTQYF.

A few counts support this clone. The chain recombines TRBV5-1 with TRBJ2-3, with 7 positions matching TRBD1. Per germline, CDR1 SGHRS and CDR2 YFSETQ. The CDR3 loop spans 15 amino acids. Unmatched junction bases numbered 3, after V lost 2 bases and J lost 0 bases. CDR3 DNA: TGCGCCAGCAGCTTTCCAGGGGGTAGCACAGATACGCAGTATTTT. It translates to CASSFPGGSTDTQYF.

V and J are TRBV2 and TRBJ1-4; 7 nucleotides line up with TRBD1. The CDR3 totals 13 residues. CDR1 SNHLY and CDR2 FYNNEI come from the germline V gene. V lost 7 bases, J lost 7 bases, and 6 bases stayed unmatched. The CDR3 DNA follows: TGTGCCAGCACGACAGGGACCGGTGAAAAACTGTTTTTT. It is translated as CASTTGTGEKLFF.